The next 10 T cell receptor beta chains were all read from a single sample in a study of a mutant IDH1 vaccine in newly diagnosed glioma. This table comes from immunoSEQ multiplex PCR, and its TCRdb copy is limited to in-frame clones, with some not included. The table includes fewer than 100,000 clones, 70% to 90% detected once. Time point described: baseline, week 1 (first vaccination visit). Treatment defined: pre-vaccination baseline after standard-of-care therapy. Sequenced here: PBMCs, sampled from a glioma patient treated with radiotherapy, temozolomide or both. These receptors all come from a woman in her 50s with glioma.

The V gene is TRBV5-8, the J gene TRBJ1-2, with D possibly being TRBD1 (5 bases). The CDR3 covers 15 residues. The V gene lost 4 bases and the J gene lost 4 bases, with 17 bases spanning the gap. Per the germline V gene, CDR1 is SGHTS and CDR2 is YDEGEE. CDR3 loop: CASSHRDRGFYGYTF. The DNA for the CDR3 is TGTGCCAGCAGCCATCGGGACCGAGGGTTCTATGGCTACACCTTC. The entire variable domain, with the rest obtained from reference TRBV5-8 and TRBJ1-2, is as follows: EAGVTQSPTHLIKTRGQQATLRCSPISGHTSVYWYQQALGLGLQFLLWYDEGEERNRGNFPPRFSGRQFPNYSSELNVNALELEDSALYLCASSHRDRGFYGYTFGSGTRLTVV.

The chain is built from TRBV5-8 and TRBJ1-3; D not resolved. Germline lookup yields CDR1 SGHTS and CDR2 YDEGEE. V was cut by 3 bases and J by 0 bases, with 13 bases left in between. The CDR3 extends over 16 amino acids. CDR3 region: CASSSFGLLSGNTIYF. In DNA form, the CDR3 reads TGTGCCAGCAGCTCTTTTGGGTTACTCTCTGGAAACACCATATATTTT.

This clone has just a few counts. The junction departs from the called germline gene at one end, perhaps through a read error. CDR3 protein: CASSEHTGTSLFHF. The CDR3, as DNA: TGTGCCAGCAGCGAACACACCGGGACTAGCCTCTTCCACTTC. The chain has TRBV6-6 and TRBJ2-5; 9 bases agree with TRBD2. The CDR3 sequence is 14 residues long. The germline V gene has CDR1 MNHNY and CDR2 SVGAGI (reference sequence).

The chain couples TRBV19 to TRBJ2-1; 7 bases map to TRBD1. The J segment lost 5 bases and the V segment lost 4 bases, leaving 11 bases of the junction unmatched. CDR1 is LNHDA, CDR2 SQIVND, per germline (reference sequence). This CDR3 is built from 16 residues. The CDR3, as DNA: TGTGCCAGTAGTAATCCCCGACAGGGATCCCACAATGAGCAGTTCTTC. Protein product: CASSNPRQGSHNEQFF.

The rearrangement links TRBV27 to TRBJ2-1; 8 bases are shared with TRBD2. Germline CDR1 reads MNHEY; CDR2 reads SMNVEV (reference sequence). The CDR3 sequence is 14 residues long. The V segment lost 7 bases and the J segment 8 bases; nucleotides outside the gene matches: 10. CDR3 loop: CASKGGRIGDEQFF. The CDR3 DNA reads TGTGCCAGCAAGGGCGGGAGGATCGGCGATGAGCAGTTCTTC.

The chain combines TRBV30 with TRBJ1-1, with D tentatively TRBD1 (6 bases). Between the trimmed V and J ends, which lost 0 bases and 3 bases, there was a span of 8 bases. There are 13 residues in the CDR3. In germline, CDR1 is GTSNPN, CDR2 SVGIG (reference sequence). DNA for the CDR3: TGTGCCTGGAGTGTAGAGGGGGACACTGAAGCTTTCTTT. Translating gives CAWSVEGDTEAFF.

The chain links TRBV27 to TRBJ2-3; unclear D gene. The germline V gene has CDR1 MNHEY and CDR2 SMNVEV (reference sequence). V was cut by 3 bases and J by 5 bases, with 12 bases left in between. The CDR3 has 14 residues. CDR3 DNA sequence: TGTGCCAGCAGTTTGGCGGCACGGTTAGATACGCAGTATTTT. Protein sequence: CASSLAARLDTQYF.

The chain combines TRBV5-1 with TRBJ1-6, with D hard to call. Trimming stripped 2 bases from V and 8 bases from J, with 8 bases between. This CDR3 region has 13 residues. CDR1 and CDR2 (germline): SGHRS, YFSETQ. The CDR3 here is CASSLGFDSPLHF. For the CDR3, the DNA is TGCGCCAGCAGCTTAGGATTTGATTCACCCCTCCACTTT. The full variable domain, with the rest looked up from reference TRBV5-1 and TRBJ1-6, is KAGVTQTPRYLIKTRGQQVTLSCSPISGHRSVSWYQQTPGQGLQFLFEYFSETQRNKGNFPGRFSGRQFSNSRSEMNVSTLELGDSALYLCASSLGFDSPLHFGNGTRLTVT.

The chain links TRBV7-9 to TRBJ2-3; D is uncertain. Trimming took 4 bases from V and 3 from J, leaving 5 bases between them. The CDR3 is 12 amino acids. Germline loops: CDR1 SEHNR, CDR2 FQNEAQ (reference sequence). Written as DNA, the CDR3 is TGTGCCAGCAGCTCGACGACAGATACGCAGTATTTT. Encoded protein: CASSSTTDTQYF.

This chain connects TRBV5-1 to TRBJ2-7; 10 bases agree with TRBD2. CDR3 size: 16 residues. V trimming: 4 bases; J trimming: 4 bases; junction bases outside the gene matches: 11. Germline-derived CDR1 and CDR2 are SGHRS and YFSETQ. The CDR3 reads CASSLAPTSGKYEQYF. The CDR3 DNA reads as TGCGCCAGCAGCCTTGCCCCCACTAGCGGGAAGTACGAGCAGTACTTC.